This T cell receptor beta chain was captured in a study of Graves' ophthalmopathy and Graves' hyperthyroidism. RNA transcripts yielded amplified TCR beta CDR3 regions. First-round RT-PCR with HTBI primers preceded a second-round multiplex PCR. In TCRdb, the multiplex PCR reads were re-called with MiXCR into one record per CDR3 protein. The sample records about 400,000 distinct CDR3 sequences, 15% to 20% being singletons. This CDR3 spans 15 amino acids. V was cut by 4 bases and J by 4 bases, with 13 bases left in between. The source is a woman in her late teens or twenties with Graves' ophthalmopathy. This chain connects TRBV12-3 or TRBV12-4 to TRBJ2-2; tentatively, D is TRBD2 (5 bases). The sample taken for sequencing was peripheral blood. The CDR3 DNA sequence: TGTGCCAGCAGTTATTCTAGCTGGTTCACCGGGGAGCTGTTTTTT. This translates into CASSYSSWFTGELFF.